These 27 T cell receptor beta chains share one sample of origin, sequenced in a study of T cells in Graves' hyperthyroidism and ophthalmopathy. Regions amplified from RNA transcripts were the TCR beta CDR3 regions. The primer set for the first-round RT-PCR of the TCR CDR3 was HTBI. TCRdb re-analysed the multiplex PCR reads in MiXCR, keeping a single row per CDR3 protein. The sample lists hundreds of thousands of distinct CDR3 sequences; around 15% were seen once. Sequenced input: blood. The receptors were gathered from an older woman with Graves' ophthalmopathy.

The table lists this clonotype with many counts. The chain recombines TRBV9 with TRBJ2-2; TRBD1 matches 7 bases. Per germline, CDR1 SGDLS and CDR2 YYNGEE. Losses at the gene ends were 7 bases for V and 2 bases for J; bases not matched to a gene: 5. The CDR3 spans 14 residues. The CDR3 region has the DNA TGTGCCAGCCAGACAGGGTCAAACACCGGGGAGCTGTTTTTT. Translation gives CASQTGSNTGELFF.

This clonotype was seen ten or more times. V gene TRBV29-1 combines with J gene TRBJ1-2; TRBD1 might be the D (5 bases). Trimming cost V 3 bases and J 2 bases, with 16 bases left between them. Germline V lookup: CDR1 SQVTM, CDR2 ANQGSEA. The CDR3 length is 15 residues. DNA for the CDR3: TGCAGCGTTGAGGCTCGGGACCGCGCCAACTATGGCTACACCTTC. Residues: CSVEARDRANYGYTF.

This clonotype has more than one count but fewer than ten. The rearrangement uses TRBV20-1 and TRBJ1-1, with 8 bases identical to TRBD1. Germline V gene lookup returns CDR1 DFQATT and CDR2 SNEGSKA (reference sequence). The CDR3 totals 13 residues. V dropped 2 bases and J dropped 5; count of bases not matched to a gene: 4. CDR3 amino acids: CSARQGAKTEAFF. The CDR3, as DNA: TGCAGTGCTAGACAGGGGGCGAAGACTGAAGCTTTCTTT.

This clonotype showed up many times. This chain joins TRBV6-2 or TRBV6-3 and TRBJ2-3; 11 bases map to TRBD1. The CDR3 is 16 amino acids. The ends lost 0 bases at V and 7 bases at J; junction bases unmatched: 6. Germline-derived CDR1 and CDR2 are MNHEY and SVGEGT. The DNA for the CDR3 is TGTGCCAGCAGTTACTCGAGGACAGGGGGCGGGAATACGCAGTATTTT. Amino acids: CASSYSRTGGGNTQYF.

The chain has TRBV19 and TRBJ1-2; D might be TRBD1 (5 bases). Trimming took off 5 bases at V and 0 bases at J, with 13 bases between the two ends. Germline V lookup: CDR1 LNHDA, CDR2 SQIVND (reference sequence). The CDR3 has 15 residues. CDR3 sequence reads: CASSDGGGANYGYTF. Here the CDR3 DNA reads TGTGCCAGTAGTGACGGCGGGGGAGCTAACTATGGCTACACCTTC. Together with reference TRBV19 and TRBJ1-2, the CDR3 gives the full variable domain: DGGITQSPKYLFRKEGQNVTLSCEQNLNHDAMYWYRQDPGQGLRLIYYSQIVNDFQKGDIAEGYSVSREKKESFPLTVTSAQKNPTAFYLCASSDGGGANYGYTFGSGTRLTVV.

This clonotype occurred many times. CDR3 nucleotide sequence: TGTGCCAGCAGCTTAAGCCTTACAGGGATTCACGAGCAGTACTTC. Its translation: CASSLSLTGIHEQYF. This rearrangement joins TRBV7-9 to TRBJ2-7; a weak D match, TRBD1 (6 bases). Germline-derived CDR1 and CDR2 are SEHNR and FQNEAQ (reference sequence). The CDR3 loop spans 15 amino acids. V gave up 2 bases and J gave up 5 bases, with 16 bases separating them.

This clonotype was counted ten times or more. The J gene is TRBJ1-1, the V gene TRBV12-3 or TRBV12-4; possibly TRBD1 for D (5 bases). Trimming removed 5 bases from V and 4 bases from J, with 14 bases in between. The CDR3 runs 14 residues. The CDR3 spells CASSQGPSGTEAFF. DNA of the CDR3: TGTGCCAGCAGTCAGGGACCCAGTGGCACTGAAGCTTTCTTT.

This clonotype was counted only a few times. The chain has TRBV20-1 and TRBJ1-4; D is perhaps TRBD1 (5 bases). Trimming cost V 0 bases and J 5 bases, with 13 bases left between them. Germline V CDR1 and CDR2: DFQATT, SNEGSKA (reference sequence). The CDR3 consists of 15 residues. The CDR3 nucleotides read TGCAGTGCTAGAGATTCGTGGGGGGTAAATGAAAAACTGTTTTTT. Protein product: CSARDSWGVNEKLFF.

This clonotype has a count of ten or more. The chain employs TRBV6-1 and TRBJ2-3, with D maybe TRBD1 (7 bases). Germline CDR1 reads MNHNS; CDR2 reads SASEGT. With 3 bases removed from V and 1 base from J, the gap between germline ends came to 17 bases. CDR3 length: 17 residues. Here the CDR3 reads CASSEAPGGIGTDTQYF. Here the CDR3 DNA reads TGTGCCAGCAGTGAGGCCCCAGGGGGGATTGGCACAGATACGCAGTATTTT.

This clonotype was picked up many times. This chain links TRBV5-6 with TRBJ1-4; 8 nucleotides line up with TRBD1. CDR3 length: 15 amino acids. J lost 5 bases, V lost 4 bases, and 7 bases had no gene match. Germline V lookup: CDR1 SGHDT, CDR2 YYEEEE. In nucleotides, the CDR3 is TGTGCCAGCAGCACCCCTGGACAGGGAAATGAAAAACTGTTTTTT. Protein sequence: CASSTPGQGNEKLFF.

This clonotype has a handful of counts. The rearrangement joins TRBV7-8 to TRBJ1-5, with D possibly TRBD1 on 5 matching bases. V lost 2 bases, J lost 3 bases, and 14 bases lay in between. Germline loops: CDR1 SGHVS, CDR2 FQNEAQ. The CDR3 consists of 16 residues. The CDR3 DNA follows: TGTGCCAGCAGCTTAAACCACCCGGACAACAATCAGCCCCAGCATTTT. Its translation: CASSLNHPDNNQPQHF.

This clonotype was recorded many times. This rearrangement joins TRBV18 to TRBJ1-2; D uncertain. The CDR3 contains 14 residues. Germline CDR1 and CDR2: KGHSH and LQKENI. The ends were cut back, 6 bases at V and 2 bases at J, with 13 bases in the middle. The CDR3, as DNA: TGTGCCAGCTCCCCTCCCCCGGCGAACTATGGCTACACCTTC. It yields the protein CASSPPPANYGYTF.

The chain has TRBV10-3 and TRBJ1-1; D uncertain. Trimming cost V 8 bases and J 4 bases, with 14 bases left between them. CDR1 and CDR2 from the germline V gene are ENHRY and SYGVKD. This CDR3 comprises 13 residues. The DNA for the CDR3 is TGTGCCATCGCCTCAGCCTTGGGCACTGAAGCTTTCTTT. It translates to CAIASALGTEAFF.

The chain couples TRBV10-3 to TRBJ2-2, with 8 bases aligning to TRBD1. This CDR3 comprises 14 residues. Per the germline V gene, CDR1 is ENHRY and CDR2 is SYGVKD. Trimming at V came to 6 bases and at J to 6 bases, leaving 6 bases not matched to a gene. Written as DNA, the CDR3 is TGTGCCATCAGCGGACAGGGTTTCGCCGGGGAGCTGTTTTTT. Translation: CAISGQGFAGELFF.

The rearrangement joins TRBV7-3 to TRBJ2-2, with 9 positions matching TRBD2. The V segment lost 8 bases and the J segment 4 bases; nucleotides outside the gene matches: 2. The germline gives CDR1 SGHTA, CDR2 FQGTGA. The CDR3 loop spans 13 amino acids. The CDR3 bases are TGTGCCAGCGCGGGAGGGCCCACCGGGGAGCTGTTTTTT. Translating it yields CASAGGPTGELFF.

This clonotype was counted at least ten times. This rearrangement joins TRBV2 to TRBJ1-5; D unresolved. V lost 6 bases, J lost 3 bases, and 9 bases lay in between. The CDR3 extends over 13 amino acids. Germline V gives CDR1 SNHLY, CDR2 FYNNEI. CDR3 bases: TGTGCCAGCAGGTCGATCTACAATCAGCCCCAGCATTTT. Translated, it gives CASRSIYNQPQHF.

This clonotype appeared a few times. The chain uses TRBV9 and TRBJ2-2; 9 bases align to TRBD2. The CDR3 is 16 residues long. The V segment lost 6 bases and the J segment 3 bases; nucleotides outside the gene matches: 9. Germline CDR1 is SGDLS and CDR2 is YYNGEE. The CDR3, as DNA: TGTGCCAGCACCCTTAGGGCGGGGGGGGACACCGGGGAGCTGTTTTTT. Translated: CASTLRAGGDTGELFF.

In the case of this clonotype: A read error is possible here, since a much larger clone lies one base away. The CDR3 loop is CSSRPGGYGYTF. The CDR3 bases are TGCAGTTCTAGACCAGGGGGCTATGGCTACACCTTC. The V call is TRBV20-1, the J call TRBJ1-2; 7 positions match TRBD1. Germline values: CDR1 DFQATT, CDR2 SNEGSKA (reference sequence). This CDR3 region has 12 residues.

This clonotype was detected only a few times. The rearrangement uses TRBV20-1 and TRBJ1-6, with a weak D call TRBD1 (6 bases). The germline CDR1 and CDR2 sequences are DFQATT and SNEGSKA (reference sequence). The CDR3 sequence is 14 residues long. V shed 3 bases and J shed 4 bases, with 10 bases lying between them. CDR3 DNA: TGCAGTGCTAGGACCAGGGGATATAATTCACCCCTCCACTTT. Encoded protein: CSARTRGYNSPLHF.

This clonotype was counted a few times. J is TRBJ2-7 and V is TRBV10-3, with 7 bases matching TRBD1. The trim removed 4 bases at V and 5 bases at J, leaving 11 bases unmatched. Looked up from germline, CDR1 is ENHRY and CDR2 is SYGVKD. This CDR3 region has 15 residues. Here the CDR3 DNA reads TGTGCCATCAGTGCGATCGACAGGGCCATTGACGAGCAGTACTTC. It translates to CAISAIDRAIDEQYF.

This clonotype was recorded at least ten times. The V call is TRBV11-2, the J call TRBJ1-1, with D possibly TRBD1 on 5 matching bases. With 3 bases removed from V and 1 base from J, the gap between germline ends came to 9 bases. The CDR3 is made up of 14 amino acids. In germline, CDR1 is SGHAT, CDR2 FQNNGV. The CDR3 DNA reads TGTGCCAGCAGCTTTGAGGGACCGAACACTGAAGCTTTCTTT. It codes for CASSFEGPNTEAFF.

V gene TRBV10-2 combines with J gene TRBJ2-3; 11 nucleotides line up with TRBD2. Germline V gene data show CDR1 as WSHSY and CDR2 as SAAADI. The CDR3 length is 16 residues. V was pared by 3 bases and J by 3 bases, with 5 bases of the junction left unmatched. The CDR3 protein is CASSDSSGGPTDTQYF. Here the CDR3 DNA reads TGCGCCAGCAGTGATTCTAGCGGGGGGCCTACAGATACGCAGTATTTT.

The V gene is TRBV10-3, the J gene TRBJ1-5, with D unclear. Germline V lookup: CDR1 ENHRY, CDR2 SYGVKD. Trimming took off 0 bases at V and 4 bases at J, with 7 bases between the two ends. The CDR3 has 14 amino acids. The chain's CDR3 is CAISESDPNQPQHF. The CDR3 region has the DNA TGTGCCATCAGTGAGTCGGACCCTAATCAGCCCCAGCATTTT.

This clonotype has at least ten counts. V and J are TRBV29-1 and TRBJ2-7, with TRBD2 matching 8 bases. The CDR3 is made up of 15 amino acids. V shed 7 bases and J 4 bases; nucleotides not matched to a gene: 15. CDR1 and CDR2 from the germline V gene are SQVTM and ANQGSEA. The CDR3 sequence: CSARAPGGAGYEQYF. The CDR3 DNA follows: TGCAGCGCCCGAGCCCCCGGGGGGGCGGGATACGAGCAGTACTTC.

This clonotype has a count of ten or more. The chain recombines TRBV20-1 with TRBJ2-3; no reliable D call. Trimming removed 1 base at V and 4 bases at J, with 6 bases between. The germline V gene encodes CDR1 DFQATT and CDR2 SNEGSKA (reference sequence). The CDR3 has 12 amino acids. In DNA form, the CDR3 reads TGCAGTGCTAGAGCCGGGTCAGATACGCAGTATTTT. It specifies CSARAGSDTQYF.

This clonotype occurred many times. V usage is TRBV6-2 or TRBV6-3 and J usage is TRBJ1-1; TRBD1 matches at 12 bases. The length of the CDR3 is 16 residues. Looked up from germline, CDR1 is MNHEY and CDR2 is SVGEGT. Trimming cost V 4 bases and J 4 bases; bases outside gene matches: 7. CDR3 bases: TGTGCCAGCAGTTCGGGGACAGGGGGCGCCGTCACTGAAGCTTTCTTT. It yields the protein CASSSGTGGAVTEAFF.

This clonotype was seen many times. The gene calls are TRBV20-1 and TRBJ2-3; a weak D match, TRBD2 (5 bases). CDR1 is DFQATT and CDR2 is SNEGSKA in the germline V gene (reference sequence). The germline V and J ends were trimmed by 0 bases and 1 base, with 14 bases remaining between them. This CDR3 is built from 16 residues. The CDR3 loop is CSARDPSGKGTDTQYF. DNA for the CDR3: TGCAGTGCTAGAGATCCCAGCGGCAAAGGCACAGATACGCAGTATTTT.